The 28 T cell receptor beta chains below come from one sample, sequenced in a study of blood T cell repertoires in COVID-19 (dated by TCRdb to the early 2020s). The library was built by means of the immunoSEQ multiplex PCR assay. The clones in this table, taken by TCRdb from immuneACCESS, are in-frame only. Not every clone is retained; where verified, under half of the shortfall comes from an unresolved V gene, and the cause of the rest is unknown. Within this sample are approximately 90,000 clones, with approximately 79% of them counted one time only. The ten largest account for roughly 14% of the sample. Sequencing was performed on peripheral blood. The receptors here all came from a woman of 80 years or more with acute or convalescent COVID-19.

The CDR3 DNA reads as TGTGCCAGCAGCACCCCGGGGGGGGAAGAGACCCAGTACTTC. This codes for CASSTPGGEETQYF. The V gene is TRBV5-6, the J gene TRBJ2-5; the match to TRBD2 covers 8 bases. Germline V gene sequence: CDR1 SGHDT, CDR2 YYEEEE. J lost 3 bases, V lost 4 bases, and 5 bases had no gene match. The CDR3 contains 14 residues.

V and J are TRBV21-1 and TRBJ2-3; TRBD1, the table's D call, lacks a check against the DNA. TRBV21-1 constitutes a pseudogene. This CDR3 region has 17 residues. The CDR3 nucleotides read TGTGCCAGCAGACCGGGACAGGGCTATCCTAGCACAGATACGCAGTATTTT. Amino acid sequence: CASRPGQGYPSTDTQYF.

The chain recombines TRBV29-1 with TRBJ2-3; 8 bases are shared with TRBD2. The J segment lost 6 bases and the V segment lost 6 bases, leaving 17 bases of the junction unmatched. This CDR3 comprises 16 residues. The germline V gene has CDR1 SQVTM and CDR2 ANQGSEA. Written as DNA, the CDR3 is TGCAGCGTCGCTCGAGAGGGGGGTAGCGGGGATGATACGCAGTATTTT. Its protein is CSVAREGGSGDDTQYF.

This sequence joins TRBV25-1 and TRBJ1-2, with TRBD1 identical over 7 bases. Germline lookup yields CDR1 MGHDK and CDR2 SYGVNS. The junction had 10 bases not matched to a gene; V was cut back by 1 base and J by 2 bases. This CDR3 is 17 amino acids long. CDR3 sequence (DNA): TGTGCCAGCAGTGAATGGAGCACCTCAGGGGGGAACTATGGCTACACCTTC. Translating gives CASSEWSTSGGNYGYTF.

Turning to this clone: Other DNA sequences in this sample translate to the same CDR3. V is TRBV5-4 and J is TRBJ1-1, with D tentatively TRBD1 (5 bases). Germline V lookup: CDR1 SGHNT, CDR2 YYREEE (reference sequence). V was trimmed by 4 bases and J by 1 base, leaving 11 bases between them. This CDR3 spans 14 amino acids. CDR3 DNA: TGTGCCAGCAGCCTGGCGGGGGGGAACACTGAAGCTTTCTTT. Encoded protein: CASSLAGGNTEAFF.

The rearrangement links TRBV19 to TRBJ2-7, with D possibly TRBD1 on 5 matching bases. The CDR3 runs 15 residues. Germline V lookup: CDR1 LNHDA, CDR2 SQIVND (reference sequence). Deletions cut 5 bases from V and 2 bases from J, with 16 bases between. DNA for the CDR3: TGTGCCAGTAGTCTCTCGACAGTTCTACCCTACGAGCAGTACTTC. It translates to CASSLSTVLPYEQYF.

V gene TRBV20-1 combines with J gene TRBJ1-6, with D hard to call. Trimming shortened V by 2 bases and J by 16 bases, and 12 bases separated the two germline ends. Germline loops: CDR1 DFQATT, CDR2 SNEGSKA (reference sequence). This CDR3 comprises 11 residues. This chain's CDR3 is CSARSRQALHF. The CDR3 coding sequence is TGCAGTGCTAGATCCCGACAAGCTCTCCACTTT.

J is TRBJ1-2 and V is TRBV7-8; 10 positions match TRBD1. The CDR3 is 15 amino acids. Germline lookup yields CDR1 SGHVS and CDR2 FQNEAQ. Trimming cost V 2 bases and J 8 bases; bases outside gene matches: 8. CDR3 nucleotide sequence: TGTGCCAGCAGCTTACGGGACAGGGGTACGCTAGGCTACACCTTC. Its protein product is CASSLRDRGTLGYTF.

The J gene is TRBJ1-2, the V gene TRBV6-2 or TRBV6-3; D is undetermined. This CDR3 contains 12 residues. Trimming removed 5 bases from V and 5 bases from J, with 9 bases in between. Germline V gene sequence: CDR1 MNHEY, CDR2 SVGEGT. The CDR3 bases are TGTGCCAGCAGTCCCGGCGGATATGGCTACACCTTC. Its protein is CASSPGGYGYTF.

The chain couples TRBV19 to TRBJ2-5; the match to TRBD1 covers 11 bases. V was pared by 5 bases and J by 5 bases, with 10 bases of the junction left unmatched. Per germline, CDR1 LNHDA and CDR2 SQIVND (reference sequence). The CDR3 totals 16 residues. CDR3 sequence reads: CASSSGQGAYFETQYF. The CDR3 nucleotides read TGTGCCAGTAGTTCCGGACAGGGGGCATATTTTGAGACCCAGTACTTC. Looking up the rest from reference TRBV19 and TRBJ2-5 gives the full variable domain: DGGITQSPKYLFRKEGQNVTLSCEQNLNHDAMYWYRQDPGQGLRLIYYSQIVNDFQKGDIAEGYSVSREKKESFPLTVTSAQKNPTAFYLCASSSGQGAYFETQYFGPGTRLLVL.

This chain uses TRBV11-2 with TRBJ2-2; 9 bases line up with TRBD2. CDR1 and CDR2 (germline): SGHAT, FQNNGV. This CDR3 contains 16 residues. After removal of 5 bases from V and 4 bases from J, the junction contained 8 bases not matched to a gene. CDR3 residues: CASSRGSGRPTGELFF. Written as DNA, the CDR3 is TGTGCCAGCAGCAGGGGTAGCGGGAGACCCACCGGGGAGCTGTTTTTT.

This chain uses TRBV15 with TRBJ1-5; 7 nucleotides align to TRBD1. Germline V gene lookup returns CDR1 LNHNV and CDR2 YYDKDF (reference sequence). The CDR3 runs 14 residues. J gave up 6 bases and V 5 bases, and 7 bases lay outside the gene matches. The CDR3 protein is CATSGGGSGQPQHF. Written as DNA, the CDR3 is TGTGCCACCAGCGGAGGGGGCTCCGGTCAGCCCCAGCATTTT.

CDR3 loop: CASSQDLDRGNQETQYF. CDR3 coding DNA: TGTGCCAGCAGCCAAGATCTGGACAGGGGGAACCAAGAGACCCAGTACTTC. V usage is TRBV3-1 (or the pseudogene TRBV3-2) and J usage is TRBJ2-5, with TRBD1 identical over 10 bases. V was clipped by 0 bases and J by 0 bases; unmatched bases: 4. The CDR3 has 17 residues. Germline-derived CDR1 and CDR2 are LGHDT and YNNKEL (reference sequence).

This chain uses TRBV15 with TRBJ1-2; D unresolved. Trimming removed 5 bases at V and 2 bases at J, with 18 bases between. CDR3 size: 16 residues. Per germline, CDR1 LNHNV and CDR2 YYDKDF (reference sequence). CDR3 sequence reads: CATSDLSLTANYGYTF. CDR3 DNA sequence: TGTGCCACCAGCGATTTATCCCTAACAGCAAACTATGGCTACACCTTC.

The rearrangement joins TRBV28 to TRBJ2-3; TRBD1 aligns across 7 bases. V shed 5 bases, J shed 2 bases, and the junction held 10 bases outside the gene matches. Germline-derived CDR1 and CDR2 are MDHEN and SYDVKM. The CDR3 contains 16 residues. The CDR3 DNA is TGTGCCAGCAGTCCAGCGACAGGGCGCTACACAGATACGCAGTATTTT. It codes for CASSPATGRYTDTQYF.

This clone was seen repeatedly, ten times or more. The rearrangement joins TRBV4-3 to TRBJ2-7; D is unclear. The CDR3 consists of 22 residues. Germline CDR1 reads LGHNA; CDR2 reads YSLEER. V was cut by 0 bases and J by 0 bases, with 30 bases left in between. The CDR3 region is CASSQDCPTSNTNHYFSYEQYF. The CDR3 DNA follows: TGCGCCAGCAGCCAAGATTGCCCCACCAGTAACACTAATCACTATTTCTCCTACGAGCAGTACTTC.

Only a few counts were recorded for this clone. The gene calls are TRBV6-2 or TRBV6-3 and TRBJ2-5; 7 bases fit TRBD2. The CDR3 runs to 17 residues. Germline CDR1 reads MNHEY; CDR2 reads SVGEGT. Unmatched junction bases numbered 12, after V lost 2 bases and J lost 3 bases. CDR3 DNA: TGTGCCAGCAGTTACCACGCAATGGAGGGAGGGGAAGAGACCCAGTACTTC. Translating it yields CASSYHAMEGGEETQYF.

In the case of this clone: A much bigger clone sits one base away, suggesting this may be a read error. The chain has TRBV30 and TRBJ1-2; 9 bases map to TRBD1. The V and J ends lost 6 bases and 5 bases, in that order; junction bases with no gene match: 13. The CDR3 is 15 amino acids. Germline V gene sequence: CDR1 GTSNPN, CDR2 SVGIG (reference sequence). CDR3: CACSSGTGRRYGYTF. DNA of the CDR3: TGTGCCTGTTCATCCGGGACAGGGAGAAGGTATGGCTACACCTTC.

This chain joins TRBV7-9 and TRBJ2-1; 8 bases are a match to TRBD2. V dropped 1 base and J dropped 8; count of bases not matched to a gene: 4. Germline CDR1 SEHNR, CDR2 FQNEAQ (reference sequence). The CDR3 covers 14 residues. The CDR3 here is CASSLGGGPYEQFF. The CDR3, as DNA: TGTGCCAGCAGCTTAGGCGGGGGGCCCTATGAGCAGTTCTTC.

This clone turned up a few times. In nucleotides, the CDR3 is TGTGCCAGCAGCCCCACCGGGGGGCCGACCATGAACACTGAAGCTTTCTTT. Encoded protein: CASSPTGGPTMNTEAFF. The J gene is TRBJ1-1, the V gene TRBV7-2; perhaps TRBD1 as D (6 bases). This CDR3 is 17 amino acids long. Germline assignment: CDR1 SGHTA and CDR2 FQGNSA. The ends were cut back, 5 bases at V and 0 bases at J, with 19 bases in the middle. The complete variable domain, with remaining parts taken from reference TRBV7-2 and TRBJ1-1, reads GAGVSQSPSNKVTEKGKDVELRCDPISGHTALYWYRQSLGQGLEFLIYFQGNSAPDKSGLPSDRFSAERTGGSVSTLTIQRTQQEDSAVYLCASSPTGGPTMNTEAFFGQGTRLTVV.

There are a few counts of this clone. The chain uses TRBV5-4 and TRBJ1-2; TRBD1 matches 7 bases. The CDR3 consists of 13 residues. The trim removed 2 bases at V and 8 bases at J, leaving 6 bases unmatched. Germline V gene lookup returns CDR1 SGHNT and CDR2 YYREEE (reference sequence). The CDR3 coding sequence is TGTGCCAGCAGCTTAACAGGGGTAGAAGGCTACACCTTC. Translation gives CASSLTGVEGYTF.

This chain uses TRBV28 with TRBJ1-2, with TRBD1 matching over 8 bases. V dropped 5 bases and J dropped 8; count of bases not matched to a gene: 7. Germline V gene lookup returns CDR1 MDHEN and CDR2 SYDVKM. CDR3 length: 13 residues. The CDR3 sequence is CASSPQGAWGYTF. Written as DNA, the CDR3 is TGTGCCAGCAGTCCCCAGGGGGCGTGGGGCTACACCTTC.

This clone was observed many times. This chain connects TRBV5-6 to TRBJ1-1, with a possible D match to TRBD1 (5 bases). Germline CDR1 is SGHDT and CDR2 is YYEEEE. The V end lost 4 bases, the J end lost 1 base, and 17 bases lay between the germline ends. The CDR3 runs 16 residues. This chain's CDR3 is CASSRIPRGTNTEAFF. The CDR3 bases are TGTGCCAGCAGCCGCATCCCGCGGGGGACGAACACTGAAGCTTTCTTT.

The CDR3: CAISDPSGGVDTQYF. The DNA for the CDR3 is TGTGCCATCAGTGACCCTAGCGGGGGCGTGGATACGCAGTATTTT. The V and J genes are TRBV10-3 and TRBJ2-3, with 10 bases lining up with TRBD2. CDR3 length: 15 residues. The germline V gene has CDR1 ENHRY and CDR2 SYGVKD. V shed 3 bases, J shed 6 bases, and the junction held 6 bases outside the gene matches.

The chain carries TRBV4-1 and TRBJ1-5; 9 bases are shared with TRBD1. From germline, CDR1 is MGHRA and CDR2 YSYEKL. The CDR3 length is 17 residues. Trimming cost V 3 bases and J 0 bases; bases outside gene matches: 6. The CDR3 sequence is CASSHPGTGHSNQPQHF. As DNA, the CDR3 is TGCGCCAGCAGCCATCCCGGGACAGGGCATAGCAATCAGCCCCAGCATTTT.

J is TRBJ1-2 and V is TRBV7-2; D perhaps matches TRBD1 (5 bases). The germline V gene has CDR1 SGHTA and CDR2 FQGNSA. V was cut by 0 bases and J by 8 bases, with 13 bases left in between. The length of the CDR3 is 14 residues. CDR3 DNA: TGTGCCAGCAGCTTAGCGGTTCGGGGGAACGGCTACACCTTC. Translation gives CASSLAVRGNGYTF.

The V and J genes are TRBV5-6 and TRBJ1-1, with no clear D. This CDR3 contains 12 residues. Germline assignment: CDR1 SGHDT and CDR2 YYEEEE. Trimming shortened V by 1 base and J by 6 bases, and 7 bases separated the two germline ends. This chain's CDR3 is CASSLYGSEAFF. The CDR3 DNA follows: TGTGCCAGCAGCTTGTATGGCTCTGAAGCTTTCTTT.

CDR3 DNA sequence: TGTGCCAGCTCACCAGGACAGGGTGGCAATCAGCCCCAGCATTTT. It yields the protein CASSPGQGGNQPQHF. The chain employs TRBV18 and TRBJ1-5; 8 bases are shared with TRBD1. The CDR3 extends over 15 amino acids. Looked up from germline, CDR1 is KGHSH and CDR2 is LQKENI. The ends lost 2 bases at V and 2 bases at J; junction bases unmatched: 2.